This T cell receptor beta chain was observed in a study of CD8 T cells in ankylosing spondylitis. TCRdb analysed the 5' RACE reads with MiXCR anew, one entry per CDR3 protein. The sample consists of over 95,000 distinct CDR3 sequences, 7.5% to 9% of them appearing once. This clonotype was seen ten or more times. Its antigen is not identified. The CDR3 runs 15 residues. Germline-derived CDR1 and CDR2 are SGHRS and YFSETQ. Unmatched junction bases numbered 9, after V lost 5 bases and J lost 4 bases. Overall study findings and caveats: What appeared characteristic of ankylosing spondylitis blood was a TCR beta motif of eight or nine highly homologous variants. Earlier authors reported some of these motif variants in reactive arthritis synovial fluid and blood. Significant enrichment of disease-linked clones was reportedly seen in matched ankylosing spondylitis synovial fluid.

This sequence was found in a male donor with ankylosing spondylitis or in good health (not recorded which). The V and J genes are TRBV5-1 and TRBJ1-1; 9 nucleotides align to TRBD1. What was sequenced was blood, either unsorted or a sorted T cell fraction (not recorded which). Here the CDR3 DNA reads TGCGCCAGCAGTTTAGTACAGGGGGCAGGCACTGAAGCTTTCTTT. Protein product: CASSLVQGAGTEAFF.